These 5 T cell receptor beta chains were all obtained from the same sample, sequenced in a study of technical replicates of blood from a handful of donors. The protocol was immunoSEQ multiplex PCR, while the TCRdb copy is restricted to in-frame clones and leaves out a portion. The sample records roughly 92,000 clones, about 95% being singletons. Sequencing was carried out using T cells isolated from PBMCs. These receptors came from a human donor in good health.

In DNA, the CDR3 is TGTGCCAGCAGTTCTATAGGACTAGCGGGATTACTAAGCACAGATACGCAGTATTTT. Residues: CASSSIGLAGLLSTDTQYF. The gene calls are TRBV28 and TRBJ2-3; 12 bases match TRBD2. Germline V lookup: CDR1 MDHEN, CDR2 SYDVKM. The V segment lost 4 bases and the J segment 0 bases; nucleotides outside the gene matches: 11. The CDR3 has 19 amino acids.

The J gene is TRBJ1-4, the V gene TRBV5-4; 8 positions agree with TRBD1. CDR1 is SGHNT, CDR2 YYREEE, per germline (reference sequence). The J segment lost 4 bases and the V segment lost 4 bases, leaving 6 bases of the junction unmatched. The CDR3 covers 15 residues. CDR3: CASSIKTGDNEKLFF. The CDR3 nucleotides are TGTGCCAGCAGCATAAAGACAGGGGATAATGAAAAACTGTTTTTT.

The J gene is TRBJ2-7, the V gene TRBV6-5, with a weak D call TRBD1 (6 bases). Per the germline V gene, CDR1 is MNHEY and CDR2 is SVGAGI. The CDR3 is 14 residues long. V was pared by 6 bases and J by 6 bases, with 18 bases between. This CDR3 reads CASRPSAEGVEQYF. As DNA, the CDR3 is TGTGCCAGCAGACCCTCAGCAGAGGGGGTCGAGCAGTACTTC.

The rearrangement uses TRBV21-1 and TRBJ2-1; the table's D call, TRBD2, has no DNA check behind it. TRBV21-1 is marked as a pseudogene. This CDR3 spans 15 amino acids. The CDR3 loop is CASSKSAGVYNEQFF. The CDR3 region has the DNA TGTGCCAGCAGCAAATCGGCGGGTGTTTACAATGAGCAGTTCTTC.

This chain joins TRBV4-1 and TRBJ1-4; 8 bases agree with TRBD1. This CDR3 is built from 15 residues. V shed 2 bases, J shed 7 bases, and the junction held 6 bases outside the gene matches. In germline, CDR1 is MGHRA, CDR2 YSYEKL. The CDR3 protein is CASSQTGTGGEKLFF. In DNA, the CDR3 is TGCGCCAGCAGCCAAACCGGGACAGGCGGTGAAAAACTGTTTTTT.